These 5 T cell receptor beta chains share one sample of origin, sequenced in a study of PD-1 blockade in classical Hodgkin lymphoma. Only in-frame clones appear in the TCRdb table, and some are missing; sequencing was by immunoSEQ multiplex PCR. This table has over 30,000 clones, 80% to 95% appearing once. Patients all relapsed after autologous stem cell transplantation, and there was variation in brentuximab vedotin exposure. Magnetic negative selection served to purify CD4+ T cells out of PBMCs that had been thawed. The sample here was CD4+ T cells from blood, taken at baseline. All receptors derive from a human donor with classical Hodgkin lymphoma.

This chain links TRBV5-4 with TRBJ2-1, with D possibly TRBD2 on 6 matching bases. CDR1 SGHNT and CDR2 YYREEE come from the germline V gene (reference sequence). V was pared by 0 bases and J by 5 bases, with 15 bases between. CDR3 length: 16 residues. CDR3 sequence reads: CASSLEAGRWDNEQFF. Written as DNA, the CDR3 is TGTGCCAGCAGCTTGGAAGCGGGTCGGTGGGACAATGAGCAGTTCTTC.

This clone turned up a few times. The rearrangement uses TRBV7-3 and TRBJ2-7; 7 bases match TRBD2. The CDR3 has 16 residues. Germline-derived CDR1 and CDR2 are SGHTA and FQGTGA. With 2 bases clipped from V and 3 bases from J, the junction kept 10 bases outside the gene matches. In DNA, the CDR3 is TGTGCCAGCAGCTTAGGTCCCCCCTCTAGCGGCTACGAGCAGTACTTC. The encoded protein is CASSLGPPSSGYEQYF. Looking up the rest from reference TRBV7-3 and TRBJ2-7 gives the full variable domain: GAGVSQTPSNKVTEKGKYVELRCDPISGHTALYWYRQSLGQGPEFLIYFQGTGAADDSGLPNDRFFAVRPEGSVSTLKIQRTERGDSAVYLCASSLGPPSSGYEQYFGPGTRLTVT.

Only one count was recorded for this clone. The V call is TRBV7-2, the J call TRBJ1-3; D is unresolved. CDR3 length: 13 residues. V dropped 1 base and J dropped 4 bases, with 5 bases sitting between them. Germline-derived CDR1 and CDR2 are SGHTA and FQGNSA. The DNA of the CDR3 is TGTGCCAGCAGCTTAGGGCGAGGAAACACCATATATTTT. Translated: CASSLGRGNTIYF.

The chain carries TRBV5-6 and TRBJ1-2; 9 nucleotides line up with TRBD1. This CDR3 is 16 amino acids long. The junction had 9 bases not matched to a gene; V was cut back by 2 bases and J by 4 bases. CDR1 and CDR2 from the germline V gene are SGHDT and YYEEEE. CDR3 DNA: TGTGCCAGCAGCTTCCCGGGACAGGGAAACTTCTATGGCTACACCTTC. Translated: CASSFPGQGNFYGYTF. Full variable domain (outside the CDR3, taken from reference TRBV5-6 and TRBJ1-2): DAGVTQSPTHLIKTRGQQVTLRCSPKSGHDTVSWYQQALGQGPQFIFQYYEEEERQRGNFPDRFSGHQFPNYSSELNVNALLLGDSALYLCASSFPGQGNFYGYTFGSGTRLTVV.

This clone was recorded once. The chain carries TRBV9 and TRBJ1-5; D perhaps matches TRBD1 (6 bases). Trimming removed 1 base at V and 4 bases at J, with 12 bases between. CDR3 size: 15 residues. CDR1 is SGDLS and CDR2 is YYNGEE in the germline V gene. DNA of the CDR3: TGTGCCAGCAGCGTAAGGGGGGGCATTAATCAGCCCCAGCATTTT. It yields the protein CASSVRGGINQPQHF.